The 18 T cell receptor beta chains given below trace back to one sample, sequenced in a study of shared T cell receptors in the human thymus. The repertoire was sequenced with immunoSEQ multiplex PCR; TCRdb's copy has only in-frame clones and lacks some. The sample holds more than 550,000 clones, 70% to 90% seen once. The same sample was also used in a study of human thymus T cells.

Sequences were obtained from thymocytes. Every receptor here comes from a girl under three years old with a congenital heart defect.

The rearrangement links TRBV10-3 to TRBJ2-1; unclear D gene. Trimming shortened V by 3 bases and J by 0 bases, and 6 bases separated the two germline ends. Germline values: CDR1 ENHRY, CDR2 SYGVKD. CDR3 length: 14 residues. The CDR3 nucleotides read TGTGCCATCAGTGAAAGAGGCTCCTACAATGAGCAGTTCTTC. Its translation is CAISERGSYNEQFF.

The chain joins TRBV7-8 to TRBJ2-1, with D tentatively TRBD2 (5 bases). The CDR3 length is 15 residues. Trimming shortened V by 5 bases and J by 5 bases, and 16 bases separated the two germline ends. Germline V CDR1 and CDR2: SGHVS, FQNEAQ. The CDR3 is CASSPTTDGDNEQFF. For the CDR3, the DNA is TGTGCCAGCAGCCCCACAACGGACGGGGACAATGAGCAGTTCTTC.

This clone was seen only once. The gene calls are TRBV27 and TRBJ2-3, with TRBD2 matching over 8 bases. Germline V gene data show CDR1 as MNHEY and CDR2 as SMNVEV (reference sequence). The ends lost 6 bases at V and 4 bases at J; junction bases unmatched: 6. The CDR3 has 14 amino acids. This chain's CDR3 is CASSPGGVADTQYF. For the CDR3, the DNA is TGTGCCAGCAGCCCGGGGGGGGTGGCAGATACGCAGTATTTT.

This clone is a singleton in its sample. The chain couples TRBV6-1 to TRBJ1-5, with D hard to call. V dropped 4 bases and J dropped 1 base, with 14 bases sitting between them. Germline V gene sequence: CDR1 MNHNS, CDR2 SASEGT. CDR3 size: 16 residues. CDR3 residues: CASSANRFGSNQPQHF. As DNA, the CDR3 is TGTGCCAGCAGTGCCAACAGATTTGGAAGCAATCAGCCCCAGCATTTT.

The rearrangement joins TRBV7-9 to TRBJ1-2; 7 nucleotides line up with TRBD1. The CDR3 loop spans 15 amino acids. Germline trimming cut 5 bases from V and 3 bases from J; bases unmatched to any gene: 9. Germline V gene lookup returns CDR1 SEHNR and CDR2 FQNEAQ (reference sequence). In DNA, the CDR3 is TGTGCCAGCAGCCCCGGAGAAGGACAGGACTATGGCTACACCTTC. Its translation: CASSPGEGQDYGYTF.

The V and J genes are TRBV11-2 and TRBJ1-2; weak D call: TRBD1 (6 bases). V was cut by 5 bases and J by 10 bases, with 14 bases left in between. CDR1 is SGHAT, CDR2 FQNNGV, per germline. The CDR3 runs to 12 residues. CDR3 in amino acids: CASSRTDPHYTF. Written as DNA, the CDR3 is TGTGCCAGCAGCCGGACAGACCCTCACTACACCTTC.

This clone appeared a single time. V is TRBV7-2 and J is TRBJ2-6; D may be TRBD2 (5 bases). V lost 5 bases and J lost 3, with 11 bases in between. The CDR3 totals 15 residues. Looked up from germline, CDR1 is SGHTA and CDR2 is FQGNSA. DNA of the CDR3: TGTGCCAGCAGCCTCCGACTATGTGGGGCCAACGTCCTGACTTTC. It translates to CASSLRLCGANVLTF.

V usage is TRBV27 and J usage is TRBJ2-1, with 10 bases aligning to TRBD2. The CDR3 consists of 19 residues. Losses at the gene ends were 0 bases for V and 1 base for J; bases not matched to a gene: 9. Germline CDR1 is MNHEY and CDR2 is SMNVEV (reference sequence). This chain's CDR3 is CASSLSSLAGAPSYNEQFF. The CDR3, as DNA: TGTGCCAGCAGTTTATCATCTCTAGCGGGGGCGCCGTCCTACAATGAGCAGTTCTTC.

The chain carries TRBV4-1 and TRBJ2-1; 10 bases align to TRBD2. This CDR3 spans 16 amino acids. Germline V gene data show CDR1 as MGHRA and CDR2 as YSYEKL. The ends lost 1 base at V and 12 bases at J; junction bases unmatched: 12. The CDR3 DNA follows: TGCGCCAGCAGCCAAGGGGCTAGCGGGAGTACAGATGGGCAGTTCTTC. Amino acid sequence: CASSQGASGSTDGQFF.

The rearrangement links TRBV4-2 to TRBJ1-2, with D perhaps TRBD1 (5 bases). Deletions cut 4 bases from V and 6 bases from J, with 15 bases between. This CDR3 has 14 residues. The germline CDR1 and CDR2 sequences are LGHNA and YNFKEQ. The CDR3 reads CASSPGEGGDGYTF. The CDR3 DNA sequence: TGTGCCAGCAGCCCGGGGGAGGGCGGGGATGGCTACACCTTC.

This chain uses TRBV27 with TRBJ2-7; a possible D gene is TRBD1 (6 bases). The CDR3 spans 15 residues. The germline V gene encodes CDR1 MNHEY and CDR2 SMNVEV (reference sequence). V was cut by 1 base and J by 3 bases, with 13 bases left in between. CDR3 sequence (DNA): TGTGCCAGCAGTTTATTAGGGGACATAGACTACGAGCAGTACTTC. Translating gives CASSLLGDIDYEQYF.

This chain links TRBV7-2 with TRBJ1-1, with D tentatively TRBD1 (5 bases). CDR1 is SGHTA, CDR2 FQGNSA, per germline. The CDR3 extends over 17 amino acids. V gave up 1 base and J gave up 6 bases, with 21 bases separating them. The CDR3 sequence: CASSLVGPGRLVPEAFF. The DNA for the CDR3 is TGTGCCAGCAGCTTAGTGGGCCCAGGGCGGTTGGTCCCTGAAGCTTTCTTT. Looking up the rest from reference TRBV7-2 and TRBJ1-1 gives the full variable domain: GAGVSQSPSNKVTEKGKDVELRCDPISGHTALYWYRQSLGQGLEFLIYFQGNSAPDKSGLPSDRFSAERTGGSVSTLTIQRTQQEDSAVYLCASSLVGPGRLVPEAFFGQGTRLTVV.

This clone appeared a single time. V gene TRBV5-1 combines with J gene TRBJ2-5, with 10 bases aligning to TRBD2. The J call may be in error: the DNA end matches TRBJ2-7 better. The CDR3 contains 15 residues. Germline V gives CDR1 SGHRS, CDR2 YFSETQ. For the CDR3, the DNA is TGCGCCAGCAGCTTAGCAGCGGGGGGGACCTACGAGCAGTACTTC. As protein: CASSLAAGGTYEQYF.

The rearrangement links TRBV11-2 to TRBJ1-6; no definite D call. V was shortened by 5 bases and J by 0 bases, with 14 bases between the two germline ends. Germline CDR1 and CDR2: SGHAT and FQNNGV. CDR3 length equals 17 residues. The CDR3 loop reads CASSPRRRSSYNSPLHF. In DNA, the CDR3 is TGTGCCAGCAGCCCCCGTAGGAGAAGCTCCTATAATTCACCCCTCCACTTT.

V and J are TRBV28 and TRBJ1-5; 8 bases are a match to TRBD1. Germline V gene lookup returns CDR1 MDHEN and CDR2 SYDVKM. The V segment lost 5 bases and the J segment 6 bases; nucleotides outside the gene matches: 9. The CDR3 loop spans 15 amino acids. CDR3 sequence (DNA): TGTGCCAGCAGTCCCACGGACAGGGTCGGTCAGCCCCAGCATTTT. Protein sequence: CASSPTDRVGQPQHF. Drawing the rest from reference TRBV28 and TRBJ1-5, the complete variable domain is DVKVTQSSRYLVKRTGEKVFLECVQDMDHENMFWYRQDPGLGLRLIYFSYDVKMKEKGDIPEGYSVSREKKERFSLILESASTNQTSMYLCASSPTDRVGQPQHFGDGTRLSIL.

The gene calls are TRBV19 and TRBJ2-3; TRBD1 matches at 8 bases. CDR1 and CDR2 from the germline V gene are LNHDA and SQIVND (reference sequence). CDR3 size: 15 residues. Trimming at V came to 5 bases and at J to 2 bases, leaving 6 bases not matched to a gene. CDR3 loop: CASSPDRDPTDTQYF. In DNA, the CDR3 is TGTGCCAGTAGTCCGGACAGGGACCCCACAGATACGCAGTATTTT.

The chain employs TRBV5-4 and TRBJ1-2, with 7 bases that match TRBD1. Germline loops: CDR1 SGHNT, CDR2 YYREEE (reference sequence). The CDR3 consists of 18 residues. J gave up 4 bases and V 3 bases, and 18 bases lay outside the gene matches. CDR3 residues: CASSSKPADRDQVYGYTF. In DNA, the CDR3 is TGTGCCAGCAGCTCGAAACCCGCCGACAGGGATCAGGTCTATGGCTACACCTTC.

The chain joins TRBV7-2 to TRBJ1-1, with 7 bases matching TRBD1. Looked up from germline, CDR1 is SGHTA and CDR2 is FQGNSA. The CDR3 extends over 19 amino acids. V gave up 2 bases and J gave up 11 bases; unmatched junction bases: 26. The CDR3 here is CASSLILLFQGVAQRSAFF. CDR3 coding DNA: TGTGCCAGCAGCTTAATCCTCCTTTTTCAGGGGGTAGCCCAAAGGAGCGCTTTCTTT.